This T cell receptor beta chain emerged from a study of blood T cell repertoires in COVID-19. Here immunoSEQ multiplex PCR was the method, and the copy in TCRdb shows in-frame clones only, minus some. The top ten clones hold 6.9% of a sample with more than 60,000 clones, over 75% of them seen once. Trimming left V 5 bases short and J 5 bases short, with 15 bases between. The CDR3 runs 14 residues. CDR1 SGHAT and CDR2 FQNNGV come from the germline V gene. The chain couples TRBV11-2 to TRBJ1-2; the D is unclear. Source material: peripheral blood. This TCR was recovered from a human donor in a cohort sampled during active COVID-19. The CDR3, as DNA: TGTGCCAGCAGCCGCCCCCCGGGAGCATATGGCTACACCTTC. As protein: CASSRPPGAYGYTF.